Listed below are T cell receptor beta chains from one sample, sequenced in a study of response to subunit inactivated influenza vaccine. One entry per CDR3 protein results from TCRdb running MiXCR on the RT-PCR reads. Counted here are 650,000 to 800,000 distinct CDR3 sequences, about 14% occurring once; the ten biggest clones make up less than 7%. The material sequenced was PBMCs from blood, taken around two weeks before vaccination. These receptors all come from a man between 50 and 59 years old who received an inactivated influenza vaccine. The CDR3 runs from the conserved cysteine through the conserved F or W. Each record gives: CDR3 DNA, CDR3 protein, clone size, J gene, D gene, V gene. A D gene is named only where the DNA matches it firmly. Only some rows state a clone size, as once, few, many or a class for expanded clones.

CDR3 DNA: TGCGCCAGCAGCCAAGCGCAAGCAACTAATGAAAAACTGTTTTTT; CDR3 protein: CASSQAQATNEKLFF; clone size: -; J gene: TRBJ1-4; D gene: -; V gene: TRBV4-3
CDR3 DNA: TGCAGCGTTGTGGCTGGCACGGCCCAGTACTTC; CDR3 protein: CSVVAGTAQYF; clone size: -; J gene: TRBJ2-5; D gene: -; V gene: TRBV29-1
CDR3 DNA: TGCAGCGTTGGAACAGGGACTAACTATGGCTACACCTTC; CDR3 protein: CSVGTGTNYGYTF; clone size: -; J gene: TRBJ1-2; D gene: -; V gene: TRBV29-1
CDR3 DNA: TGTGCCAGCAGCCACTCTTTCGGCAGGGGAGGACCCGGGGAGCTGTTTTTT; CDR3 protein: CASSHSFGRGGPGELFF; clone size: few; J gene: TRBJ2-2; D gene: -; V gene: TRBV11-2
CDR3 DNA: TGCAGTGCTAGAGGGGCAGGGGGTTTTACCTACGAGCAGTACTTC; CDR3 protein: CSARGAGGFTYEQYF; clone size: -; J gene: TRBJ2-7; D gene: TRBD1; V gene: TRBV20-1
CDR3 DNA: TGTGCCAGCAGTTACTCGTCGGGGGGATACGAGCAGTACTTC; CDR3 protein: CASSYSSGGYEQYF; clone size: -; J gene: TRBJ2-7; D gene: TRBD2; V gene: TRBV6-5
CDR3 DNA: TGCAGTGCTAGAGCGACGACAGGGAATAATTCACCCCTCCACTTT; CDR3 protein: CSARATTGNNSPLHF; clone size: few; J gene: TRBJ1-6; D gene: TRBD1; V gene: TRBV20-1
CDR3 DNA: TGTGCCAGCAGTCACCAGGGACCGGGACTAGCGGCGAAAGATACGCAGTATTTT; CDR3 protein: CASSHQGPGLAAKDTQYF; clone size: -; J gene: TRBJ2-3; D gene: TRBD2; V gene: TRBV6-2/TRBV6-3
CDR3 DNA: TGTGCCTGGAGTGTATCCTGGGATCAGCCCCAGCATTTT; CDR3 protein: CAWSVSWDQPQHF; clone size: -; J gene: TRBJ1-5; D gene: -; V gene: TRBV30
CDR3 DNA: TGTGCCAGCATGGGGGGGCCTGGTGAGCAGTTCTTC; CDR3 protein: CASMGGPGEQFF; clone size: few; J gene: TRBJ2-1; D gene: -; V gene: TRBV12-3/TRBV12-4
CDR3 DNA: TGTGCCATCAGTGGACGTTGGGCTAGCGGGAGCGATGAGCAGTTCTTC; CDR3 protein: CAISGRWASGSDEQFF; clone size: -; J gene: TRBJ2-1; D gene: TRBD2; V gene: TRBV10-3
CDR3 DNA: TGCGCCAGCAGCTTGGCCGTTACTAGCGGGACACATGAGCAGTTCTTC; CDR3 protein: CASSLAVTSGTHEQFF; clone size: -; J gene: TRBJ2-1; D gene: TRBD2; V gene: TRBV5-1
CDR3 DNA: TGTGCCAGCAGTAATGGACAGGGGGTGTCGGGAAATTCACCCCTCCACTTT; CDR3 protein: CASSNGQGVSGNSPLHF; clone size: many; J gene: TRBJ1-6; D gene: TRBD1; V gene: TRBV28
CDR3 DNA: TGTGCCAGCAGCCGGACAGGCGACTCCTACGAGCAGTACTTC; CDR3 protein: CASSRTGDSYEQYF; clone size: many; J gene: TRBJ2-7; D gene: TRBD1; V gene: TRBV7-2
CDR3 DNA: TGTGCCGCACGAACGGACAGGTCCGGGGAGCTGTTTTTT; CDR3 protein: CAARTDRSGELFF; clone size: few; J gene: TRBJ2-2; D gene: TRBD1; V gene: TRBV10-3
CDR3 DNA: TGCGCCAGCAGCCAAGACCACGGGAATGAGCAGTTCTTC; CDR3 protein: CASSQDHGNEQFF; clone size: -; J gene: TRBJ2-1; D gene: -; V gene: TRBV4-1
CDR3 DNA: TGTGCCAGCAGCTTATCTATTGGAGGGGGCCCCGGGGAGCTGTTTTTT; CDR3 protein: CASSLSIGGGPGELFF; clone size: -; J gene: TRBJ2-2; D gene: -; V gene: TRBV7-2
CDR3 DNA: TGTGCCAGCAGTTACTTAATTCGGTTCACTGGGGCCAACGTCCTGACTTTC; CDR3 protein: CASSYLIRFTGANVLTF; clone size: -; J gene: TRBJ2-6; D gene: -; V gene: TRBV6-5
CDR3 DNA: TGTGCCAGCAGACGGGGACAAACTAATGAAAAACTGTTTTTT; CDR3 protein: CASRRGQTNEKLFF; clone size: -; J gene: TRBJ1-4; D gene: -; V gene: TRBV6-2/TRBV6-3
CDR3 DNA: TGCGCCAGCAGCTTGGTTTCAGGGGAGTCGTACAATGAGCAGTTCTTC; CDR3 protein: CASSLVSGESYNEQFF; clone size: few; J gene: TRBJ2-1; D gene: -; V gene: TRBV5-1
CDR3 DNA: TGCAGCGCTTTATCCGGGACAGGGTGGGCTGGAAACACCATATATTTT; CDR3 protein: CSALSGTGWAGNTIYF; clone size: many; J gene: TRBJ1-3; D gene: TRBD1; V gene: TRBV29-1
CDR3 DNA: TGTGCCAGCAGCAAAGCTAGCGGGGGAACGCGAGAGACCCAGTACTTC; CDR3 protein: CASSKASGGTRETQYF; clone size: -; J gene: TRBJ2-5; D gene: -; V gene: TRBV21-1
CDR3 DNA: TGCAGTGCTAGTCTCTCTGGGGAGGGGACCCAGTACTTC; CDR3 protein: CSASLSGEGTQYF; clone size: -; J gene: TRBJ2-5; D gene: TRBD2; V gene: TRBV20-1
CDR3 DNA: TGCGCCAGCAGCTTGGAGGGCAGAGTCTACACTGAAGCTTTCTTT; CDR3 protein: CASSLEGRVYTEAFF; clone size: many; J gene: TRBJ1-1; D gene: -; V gene: TRBV5-1
CDR3 DNA: TGTGCCAGCAGTTACCATGCCCCGACCGGGGAGCTGTTTTTT; CDR3 protein: CASSYHAPTGELFF; clone size: -; J gene: TRBJ2-2; D gene: -; V gene: TRBV6-5
CDR3 DNA: TGTGCCAGTAGTATGGGGACGGACTCCTACAATGAGCAGTTCTTC; CDR3 protein: CASSMGTDSYNEQFF; clone size: few; J gene: TRBJ2-1; D gene: -; V gene: TRBV19
CDR3 DNA: TGCGCCAGCAGCCCGGACTCAACCCGAGACTACGAGCAGTACTTC; CDR3 protein: CASSPDSTRDYEQYF; clone size: -; J gene: TRBJ2-7; D gene: -; V gene: TRBV5-1
CDR3 DNA: TGTGCCAGCAGCTTGTGGACAGGTGTATATGGCTACACCTTC; CDR3 protein: CASSLWTGVYGYTF; clone size: -; J gene: TRBJ1-2; D gene: TRBD1; V gene: TRBV5-6
CDR3 DNA: TGTGCCATCAGTGAGTCGAAGATTTCTGAAAAACTGTTTTTT; CDR3 protein: CAISESKISEKLFF; clone size: few; J gene: TRBJ1-4; D gene: -; V gene: TRBV10-3
CDR3 DNA: TGTGCCAGCAGCCAGCGGAGGGGGCAGACCGGGGAGCTGTTTTTT; CDR3 protein: CASSQRRGQTGELFF; clone size: -; J gene: TRBJ2-2; D gene: -; V gene: TRBV7-9
CDR3 DNA: TGCGCCAGCAGACCTCCGGGACAGGGGAACACCGGGGAGCTGTTTTTT; CDR3 protein: CASRPPGQGNTGELFF; clone size: few; J gene: TRBJ2-2; D gene: TRBD1; V gene: TRBV5-1
CDR3 DNA: TGCGCCAGCAGCTTAGGGACTAGCAATGAGCAGTTCTTC; CDR3 protein: CASSLGTSNEQFF; clone size: many; J gene: TRBJ2-1; D gene: TRBD2; V gene: TRBV5-1
CDR3 DNA: TGCGCCAGCAGCCGCAGCGGGGACAGGCAAGAGACCCAGTACTTC; CDR3 protein: CASSRSGDRQETQYF; clone size: few; J gene: TRBJ2-5; D gene: -; V gene: TRBV5-1
CDR3 DNA: TGTGCCAGCAGTTACTCTTGGGGGGGGTCTATGTTCGAGCAGTACTTC; CDR3 protein: CASSYSWGGSMFEQYF; clone size: -; J gene: TRBJ2-7; D gene: TRBD2; V gene: TRBV6-5
CDR3 DNA: TGTGCCAGCAGTTACCACGGAGGGTACAATGAGCAGTTCTTC; CDR3 protein: CASSYHGGYNEQFF; clone size: few; J gene: TRBJ2-1; D gene: -; V gene: TRBV6-5
CDR3 DNA: TGTGCTAGTGGGAACGTACGAGGGAGCTCCTACAATGAGCAGTTCTTC; CDR3 protein: CASGNVRGSSYNEQFF; clone size: -; J gene: TRBJ2-1; D gene: -; V gene: TRBV12-5
CDR3 DNA: TGTGCCAGCAGCCACGGAGGGCCGAGGATAGATACGCAGTATTTT; CDR3 protein: CASSHGGPRIDTQYF; clone size: few; J gene: TRBJ2-3; D gene: -; V gene: TRBV7-8
CDR3 DNA: TGCGCCAGCAGCCAAGAGCCTGTGGGGGCCCACTCCTACAATGAGCAGTTCTTC; CDR3 protein: CASSQEPVGAHSYNEQFF; clone size: many; J gene: TRBJ2-1; D gene: -; V gene: TRBV4-1
CDR3 DNA: TGTGCCAGCAGAGTGGACAGGAACACTGAAGCTTTCTTT; CDR3 protein: CASRVDRNTEAFF; clone size: few; J gene: TRBJ1-1; D gene: -; V gene: TRBV4-2
CDR3 DNA: TGTGCCAGCAGGCAAATGCGGGGCCTCTCTGGAAACACCATATATTTT; CDR3 protein: CASRQMRGLSGNTIYF; clone size: -; J gene: TRBJ1-3; D gene: -; V gene: TRBV6-1
CDR3 DNA: TGTGCCAGCAGTTACGCAGCGTACGAGCAGTACTTC; CDR3 protein: CASSYAAYEQYF; clone size: -; J gene: TRBJ2-7; D gene: -; V gene: TRBV6-6
CDR3 DNA: TGTGCCAGCAGCGTAGATGGAGCCGGGGAGCTGTTTTTT; CDR3 protein: CASSVDGAGELFF; clone size: many; J gene: TRBJ2-2; D gene: -; V gene: TRBV9
CDR3 DNA: TGTGCCAGCAGCTTGAGGTCGGGTAGCGGGATCGGTTACGAGCAGTACTTC; CDR3 protein: CASSLRSGSGIGYEQYF; clone size: -; J gene: TRBJ2-7; D gene: TRBD2; V gene: TRBV7-2
CDR3 DNA: TGTGCCAGCACCGGGGGACAGGGGATCTACTACGAGCAGTACTTC; CDR3 protein: CASTGGQGIYYEQYF; clone size: few; J gene: TRBJ2-7; D gene: TRBD1; V gene: TRBV2
CDR3 DNA: TGTGCCACCAGCAGAGTTTCCAGGACAGATACGCAGTATTTT; CDR3 protein: CATSRVSRTDTQYF; clone size: few; J gene: TRBJ2-3; D gene: -; V gene: TRBV15
CDR3 DNA: TGTGCCAGCAGCGTGACATTGCGCTACGAGCAGTACTTC; CDR3 protein: CASSVTLRYEQYF; clone size: -; J gene: TRBJ2-7; D gene: -; V gene: TRBV5-5
CDR3 DNA: TGTGCCTGGAGCAAGAAAGGGACTAGCCGGAATGAGCAGTTCTTC; CDR3 protein: CAWSKKGTSRNEQFF; clone size: many; J gene: TRBJ2-1; D gene: TRBD2; V gene: TRBV30
CDR3 DNA: TGTGCCAGCAGCTCCGGACAGACTGAAGCTTTCTTT; CDR3 protein: CASSSGQTEAFF; clone size: few; J gene: TRBJ1-1; D gene: -; V gene: TRBV7-6
CDR3 DNA: TGCAGCGCCCTCCCGTCGAGAGGGGAGCTGTTTTTT; CDR3 protein: CSALPSRGELFF; clone size: many; J gene: TRBJ2-2; D gene: -; V gene: TRBV29-1
CDR3 DNA: TGTGCCAGCAGTACGCGGGACAGCTCCTACAATGAGCAGTTCTTC; CDR3 protein: CASSTRDSSYNEQFF; clone size: few; J gene: TRBJ2-1; D gene: -; V gene: TRBV12-3/TRBV12-4
CDR3 DNA: TGTGCCAGCAGTGAAACCCCGAGAGAGACCCAGTACTTC; CDR3 protein: CASSETPRETQYF; clone size: few; J gene: TRBJ2-5; D gene: -; V gene: TRBV6-1
CDR3 DNA: TGTGCCAGCAGTTACCGCCGGGAGCAGTACTTC; CDR3 protein: CASSYRREQYF; clone size: -; J gene: TRBJ2-7; D gene: -; V gene: TRBV6-5
CDR3 DNA: TGTGCCAGCAGTTTGGAGTGGAGCACCGGGGAGCTGTTTTTT; CDR3 protein: CASSLEWSTGELFF; clone size: few; J gene: TRBJ2-2; D gene: -; V gene: TRBV12-3/TRBV12-4
CDR3 DNA: TGCGCCAGCAGCCAAGATTCAAACTACGAGCAGTACTTC; CDR3 protein: CASSQDSNYEQYF; clone size: few; J gene: TRBJ2-7; D gene: -; V gene: TRBV4-3
CDR3 DNA: TGCGCCAGCAGCTTGGTCGCCACCGGGGAGCTGTTTTTT; CDR3 protein: CASSLVATGELFF; clone size: many; J gene: TRBJ2-2; D gene: -; V gene: TRBV5-1
CDR3 DNA: TGTGCCACCAGCAGAGTTGGGGGATCCGGGGAGCTGTTTTTT; CDR3 protein: CATSRVGGSGELFF; clone size: few; J gene: TRBJ2-2; D gene: -; V gene: TRBV15
CDR3 DNA: TGTGCCAGCAGCTCGGAGGGACATGAAAAACTGTTTTTT; CDR3 protein: CASSSEGHEKLFF; clone size: many; J gene: TRBJ1-4; D gene: -; V gene: TRBV7-9
CDR3 DNA: TGTGCCAGCAGCTTAGCGAACAGGGGGACTGAAGCTTTCTTT; CDR3 protein: CASSLANRGTEAFF; clone size: -; J gene: TRBJ1-1; D gene: TRBD1; V gene: TRBV7-8
CDR3 DNA: TGTGCCAGCAGCCAAGATTTGGGAGTACCTTTCTTT; CDR3 protein: CASSQDLGVPFF; clone size: -; J gene: TRBJ1-1; D gene: -; V gene: TRBV4-2
CDR3 DNA: TGTGCCAGCAGCTCATTAGACAGTAACACCGGGGAGCTGTTTTTT; CDR3 protein: CASSSLDSNTGELFF; clone size: few; J gene: TRBJ2-2; D gene: -; V gene: TRBV5-6